This TCR beta chain came from a study of T cells in localized non-small cell lung cancer. General observations from the study: The study linked higher blood T cell density to longer overall survival. A median of approximately 54 clones ranked among the top 100 in tumor appeared in adjacent lung. Uninvolved adjacent lung had more T cell clonality than any other tissue, topping tumor.

Assay used: immunoSEQ multiplex PCR; TCRdb lists only in-frame clones, some missing. The sample contains 60,000 to 75,000 clones, 84% of which appear only once. Germline values: CDR1 WNHNN, CDR2 SYGVQD (reference sequence). Trimming pared 4 bases from V and 1 base from J, leaving 14 bases between. The CDR3 has 16 residues. Concerning this clone: Its antigen is currently unknown.

This sample comprised peripheral blood, obtained before any cancer treatment. This chain joins TRBV10-1 and TRBJ1-3; D gene ambiguous. The TCR comes from a female donor of 60 years or more with stage I lung adenocarcinoma. The CDR3 DNA reads TGCGCCAGCAGTGGGAATTCCGGGATGTCTGGAAACACCATATATTTT. This codes for CASSGNSGMSGNTIYF.